Presented here are 29 T cell receptor beta chains from one specimen sequenced in a study of blood T cells in healthy people across ages. Next came a second PCR, run for roughly 7 to 12 cycles, which used a sample-barcoded 5' primer along with a J-beta primer mix. TCRdb itself ran the 5' RACE reads through MiXCR, one entry per CDR3 protein. The sample gives 1.5 million to 2 million distinct CDR3 sequences, less than 50% of which show up once; about 2.1% is in the top ten. Sequencing was carried out using blood. These receptors all stem from a woman between 35 and 50 years old in good health.

This clonotype occurred many times. The chain carries TRBV7-2 and TRBJ2-1, with no clear D. Germline V gives CDR1 SGHTA, CDR2 FQGNSA. The ends were cut back, 4 bases at V and 2 bases at J, with 9 bases in the middle. The CDR3 spans 14 residues. The CDR3 here is CASSSGLTYNEQFF. CDR3 in DNA: TGTGCCAGCAGCTCAGGCCTAACCTACAATGAGCAGTTCTTC.

The chain uses TRBV6-6 and TRBJ2-3; 7 positions match TRBD1. Per germline, CDR1 MNHNY and CDR2 SVGAGI (reference sequence). Losses at the gene ends were 5 bases for V and 2 bases for J; bases not matched to a gene: 7. This CDR3 has 15 amino acids. CDR3 bases: TGTGCCAGCAGTCCCCTGACAGGGCTCACAGATACGCAGTATTTT. Translation gives CASSPLTGLTDTQYF.

This clonotype has only a few counts. The chain recombines TRBV5-1 with TRBJ2-6; 8 bases are a match to TRBD1. The V and J ends lost 3 bases and 2 bases, in that order; junction bases with no gene match: 13. Germline-derived CDR1 and CDR2 are SGHRS and YFSETQ. CDR3 size: 19 residues. Here the CDR3 reads CASSSPARTGIPGANVLTF. The CDR3 DNA reads as TGCGCCAGCAGCTCCCCAGCGAGGACAGGGATTCCTGGGGCCAACGTCCTGACTTTC.

Note on this clonotype: A much more abundant neighbour one base away suggests this may be a read error. The chain combines TRBV4-3 with TRBJ2-7, with a weak D call TRBD1 (6 bases). Germline V gene lookup returns CDR1 LGHNA and CDR2 YSLEER. Trimming stripped 4 bases from V and 0 bases from J, with 10 bases between. The CDR3 sequence is 14 residues long. The DNA of the CDR3 is TGCGCCAGCAGCCCAGGGGAGAGCTCCTACGAGCAGTACTTC. Its translation: CASSPGESSYEQYF.

The rearrangement joins TRBV7-2 to TRBJ2-6, with D uncertain. Germline V gene data show CDR1 as SGHTA and CDR2 as FQGNSA. This CDR3 has 12 amino acids. Trimming took 2 bases from V and 8 from J, leaving 4 bases between them. The CDR3 DNA reads as TGTGCCAGCAGCTTAAGTACCAACGTCCTGACTTTC. Amino acids: CASSLSTNVLTF.

The gene calls are TRBV20-1 and TRBJ2-4; 7 nucleotides line up with TRBD2. Germline V gene data show CDR1 as DFQATT and CDR2 as SNEGSKA (reference sequence). This CDR3 contains 15 residues. Germline trimming cut 3 bases from V and 8 bases from J; bases unmatched to any gene: 13. The CDR3 DNA sequence: TGCAGTGCTAGGGCCCTTAGCGGGTTCGGGGACATTCAGTACTTC. It codes for CSARALSGFGDIQYF.

The sample holds many counts of this clonotype. This chain joins TRBV20-1 and TRBJ1-6, with 7 bases fitting TRBD1. V trimming: 0 bases; J trimming: 4 bases; junction bases outside the gene matches: 6. This CDR3 has 16 residues. The germline CDR1 and CDR2 sequences are DFQATT and SNEGSKA (reference sequence). The CDR3 DNA is TGCAGTGCTAGAGATATACCGGGACAGTATAATTCACCCCTCCACTTT. Translated: CSARDIPGQYNSPLHF.

This chain joins TRBV6-2 or TRBV6-3 and TRBJ2-5; 7 positions match TRBD1. There are 19 residues in the CDR3. Germline values: CDR1 MNHEY, CDR2 SVGEGT. Losses at the gene ends were 4 bases for V and 2 bases for J; bases not matched to a gene: 19. The CDR3 sequence: CASSWLGGHTGTVQETQYF. For the CDR3, the DNA is TGTGCCAGCAGTTGGTTGGGCGGCCACACCGGGACAGTGCAAGAGACCCAGTACTTC.

This clonotype was picked up one time. This chain connects TRBV20-1 to TRBJ2-5; maybe TRBD2 (5 bases). Germline assignment: CDR1 DFQATT and CDR2 SNEGSKA (reference sequence). V was cut by 2 bases and J by 2 bases, with 12 bases left in between. The CDR3 has 14 amino acids. The DNA for the CDR3 is TGCAGTGCTAGAAGTTCGAGACTACAAGAGACCCAGTACTTC. Encoded protein: CSARSSRLQETQYF.

This chain uses TRBV21-1 with TRBJ2-7. TRBV21-1 is assigned pseudogene status. The CDR3 contains 15 residues. The CDR3 protein is CASSKHSEENYEQYF. CDR3 in DNA: TGTGCCAGCAGCAAACACTCGGAAGAAAACTACGAGCAGTACTTC.

The sample holds a few counts of this clonotype. This sequence joins TRBV7-2 and TRBJ2-1; a possible D gene is TRBD1 (6 bases). This CDR3 has 16 residues. With 1 base removed from V and 5 bases from J, the gap between germline ends came to 15 bases. Germline V gene lookup returns CDR1 SGHTA and CDR2 FQGNSA. In DNA, the CDR3 is TGTGCCAGCAGCTTAGGGTTGGGGGCATTTGACAATGAGCAGTTCTTC. The encoded protein is CASSLGLGAFDNEQFF.

The chain links TRBV7-9 to TRBJ1-2; no definite D call. Trimming took off 5 bases at V and 5 bases at J, with 9 bases between the two ends. The CDR3 totals 12 residues. Germline V gene sequence: CDR1 SEHNR, CDR2 FQNEAQ (reference sequence). In DNA, the CDR3 is TGTGCCAGCAGCGGTCAGGAGTATGGCTACACCTTC. Translating it yields CASSGQEYGYTF.

The V gene is TRBV12-3 or TRBV12-4, the J gene TRBJ1-5, with a possible D match to TRBD1 (6 bases). The CDR3 totals 15 residues. With 6 bases removed from V and 0 bases from J, the gap between germline ends came to 12 bases. The CDR3 loop is CASRPGAYSNQPQHF. The CDR3 DNA reads TGTGCCAGCAGACCGGGGGCATATAGCAATCAGCCCCAGCATTTT.

The chain couples TRBV7-9 to TRBJ1-1; 10 bases are a match to TRBD1. The CDR3 has 14 amino acids. The trim removed 5 bases at V and 7 bases at J, leaving 7 bases unmatched. Looked up from germline, CDR1 is SEHNR and CDR2 is FQNEAQ (reference sequence). CDR3 residues: CASSNSDRGSEAFF. CDR3 coding DNA: TGTGCCAGCAGCAACTCGGACAGGGGGAGTGAAGCTTTCTTT.

The chain couples TRBV2 to TRBJ2-3, with TRBD1 as a possible D gene (6 bases). Germline assignment: CDR1 SNHLY and CDR2 FYNNEI. The CDR3 runs 16 residues. The ends were cut back, 5 bases at V and 2 bases at J, with 17 bases in the middle. CDR3 region: CASSLKAGALTDTQYF. CDR3 bases: TGTGCCAGCAGTCTAAAAGCAGGGGCCCTCACAGATACGCAGTATTTT.

The table lists this clonotype with a few counts. The germline gene is not matched at one end of the junction; a read error may be the cause. This chain uses TRBV7-4 with TRBJ2-4, with D perhaps matching TRBD1 or TRBD2 (5 bases each). TRBJ2-7 matches the DNA end more closely, so the J call is doubtful. This CDR3 region has 17 residues. The V gene's germline CDR1 is SGHVT and CDR2 SQSDAQ. The CDR3 here is CASSFREFQTGLYEQYF. The CDR3 DNA reads TGTGCCAGTAGCTTCAGGGAGTTCCAAACAGGTCTTTACGAGCAGTACTTC.

V and J are TRBV6-2 or TRBV6-3 and TRBJ1-2; D may be TRBD1 (5 bases). CDR1 is MNHEY, CDR2 SVGEGT, per germline. This CDR3 has 15 amino acids. The V gene lost 3 bases and the J gene lost 4 bases, with 15 bases spanning the gap. The chain's CDR3 is CASSYTTGLSYGYTF. Written as DNA, the CDR3 is TGTGCCAGCAGTTATACTACAGGACTTAGCTATGGCTACACCTTC.

This clonotype has just a few counts. The chain links TRBV29-1 to TRBJ2-3; TRBD1 or TRBD2 may be the D gene (5 bases each). CDR1 is SQVTM, CDR2 ANQGSEA, per germline. Trimming shortened V by 1 base and J by 4 bases, and 12 bases separated the two germline ends. The CDR3 runs to 14 residues. CDR3 residues: CSVEGVGDADTQYF. In DNA form, the CDR3 reads TGCAGCGTTGAAGGGGTGGGGGACGCAGATACGCAGTATTTT.

The CDR3 bases are TGCGCCAGCAGCCCTTTAGGCGATAGCTCCTACAATGAGCAGTTCTTC. The encoded protein is CASSPLGDSSYNEQFF. V usage is TRBV4-1 and J usage is TRBJ2-1; D gene uncertain. CDR3 size: 16 residues. Between the trimmed V and J ends, which lost 4 bases and 0 bases, there was a span of 13 bases. CDR1 MGHRA and CDR2 YSYEKL come from the germline V gene.

This clonotype turned up a few times. CDR3 nucleotide sequence: TGTGCCAGCAGCGACGACAGGGAGTACTACGAGCAGTACTTC. Its protein product is CASSDDREYYEQYF. The V call is TRBV7-2, the J call TRBJ2-7; 7 bases line up with TRBD1. Unmatched junction bases numbered 7, after V lost 5 bases and J lost 3 bases. CDR3 size: 14 residues. The germline gives CDR1 SGHTA, CDR2 FQGNSA.

This rearrangement joins TRBV25-1 to TRBJ2-6; D gene uncertain. The CDR3 runs to 17 residues. CDR1 is MGHDK, CDR2 SYGVNS, per germline. V was pared by 3 bases and J by 0 bases, with 12 bases between. CDR3 loop: CASSDLTEGSGANVLTF. The CDR3 DNA reads as TGTGCCAGCAGTGACCTCACCGAAGGCTCTGGGGCCAACGTCCTGACTTTC. The full variable domain, completed using reference TRBV25-1 and TRBJ2-6, is EADIYQTPRYLVIGTGKKITLECSQTMGHDKMYWYQQDPGMELHLIHYSYGVNSTEKGDLSSESTVSRIRTEHFPLTLESARPSHTSQYLCASSDLTEGSGANVLTFGAGSRLTVL.

The chain has TRBV24-1 and TRBJ2-3; a possible D gene is TRBD1 (5 bases). The V end was cut by 9 bases, the J end by 1 base, with 19 bases between. This CDR3 region has 16 residues. CDR1 KGHDR and CDR2 SFDVKD come from the germline V gene. The CDR3 DNA follows: TGTGCCACCGGGTTCATACAGGCGACTTGCACAGATACGCAGTATTTT. Translating it yields CATGFIQATCTDTQYF.

This sequence joins TRBV2 and TRBJ2-3; the D gene is possibly TRBD1 (6 bases). CDR3 length: 14 residues. Germline V CDR1 and CDR2: SNHLY, FYNNEI. V was pared by 7 bases and J by 1 base, with 12 bases between. CDR3 DNA sequence: TGTGCCAGCATTTATGGGGGCCGCACAGATACGCAGTATTTT. Its protein is CASIYGGRTDTQYF. Complete variable domain (other parts from reference TRBV2 and TRBJ2-3): EPEVTQTPSHQVTQMGQEVILRCVPISNHLYFYWYRQILGQKVEFLVSFYNNEISEKSEIFDDQFSVERPDGSNFTLKIRSTKLEDSAMYFCASIYGGRTDTQYFGPGTRLTVL.

The chain joins TRBV6-2 or TRBV6-3 to TRBJ2-1, with 11 nucleotides matching TRBD1. Germline CDR1 MNHEY, CDR2 SVGEGT. The CDR3 spans 15 residues. Germline trimming cut 7 bases from V and 7 bases from J; bases unmatched to any gene: 9. CDR3 DNA sequence: TGTGCCAGCACAAGGCGGGACAGGGGGAAGAATGAGCAGTTCTTC. Translating it yields CASTRRDRGKNEQFF.

The J gene is TRBJ1-1, the V gene TRBV28, with a weak D call TRBD1 (5 bases). The length of the CDR3 is 17 residues. Trimming stripped 3 bases from V and 0 bases from J, with 17 bases between. CDR1 MDHEN and CDR2 SYDVKM come from the germline V gene. CDR3 loop: CASSFLESGEVNTEAFF. DNA of the CDR3: TGTGCCAGCAGTTTTTTGGAATCGGGGGAGGTGAACACTGAAGCTTTCTTT.

This clonotype occurred a few times. This sequence joins TRBV7-2 and TRBJ1-2; D is possibly TRBD1 (6 bases). The germline V and J ends were trimmed by 6 bases and 4 bases, with 18 bases remaining between them. The CDR3 extends over 15 amino acids. Germline V gene data show CDR1 as SGHTA and CDR2 as FQGNSA. As DNA, the CDR3 is TGTGCCAGCAGTCAACAGGGAGGGGCCAGCTATGGCTACACCTTC. Encoded protein: CASSQQGGASYGYTF.

The chain couples TRBV4-2 to TRBJ2-1; tentative D call: TRBD2 (5 bases). Germline V lookup: CDR1 LGHNA, CDR2 YNFKEQ. Between the trimmed V and J ends, which lost 4 bases and 4 bases, there was a span of 14 bases. The CDR3 totals 15 residues. The CDR3 region is CASSRVPSSYNEQFF. The CDR3 nucleotides are TGTGCCAGCAGCCGGGTCCCTAGCAGTTACAATGAGCAGTTCTTC.

This clonotype was recorded a few times. This chain uses TRBV5-1 with TRBJ1-5; the D is unclear. The germline V gene has CDR1 SGHRS and CDR2 YFSETQ. V was shortened by 0 bases and J by 0 bases, with 7 bases between the two germline ends. CDR3 size: 15 residues. This CDR3 is CASSLDGISNQPQHF. CDR3 sequence (DNA): TGCGCCAGCAGCTTGGATGGGATTAGCAATCAGCCCCAGCATTTT.

This chain connects TRBV7-2 to TRBJ2-1; 12 nucleotides align to TRBD2. Germline V gives CDR1 SGHTA, CDR2 FQGNSA. The V segment lost 5 bases and the J segment 6 bases; nucleotides outside the gene matches: 5. The CDR3 loop spans 15 amino acids. CDR3 in DNA: TGTGCCAGCAGCACGGAGACTAGCGGGGGCAATGAGCAGTTCTTC. This sequence encodes CASSTETSGGNEQFF.